The clone carrying this T cell receptor beta chain was observed at least ten times. This record belongs to a study of regulatory T cells in long-lasting Graves disease. The time point here: newly diagnosed GD, antithyroid drugs for less than 3 months. PBMC RNA served as the TCR library source. The authors built TCR beta libraries using iRepertoire HTBI primers and Arm-PCR of CDR3 regions. Each CDR3 protein gets one entry after TCRdb re-called the multiplex PCR reads with MiXCR. The data show 600,000 to 650,000 distinct CDR3 sequences, approximately 15% seen once. These same data were also listed under a study on T cells in Graves' hyperthyroidism and ophthalmopathy. As reported in that work: During a first-round RT-PCR of the TCR CDR3, the HTBI primer set was used. Stable hyperthyroidism and ophthalmopathy were separated using 13 V-J signatures. The model forecast ophthalmopathy, anticipating it by a median about 6.5 months before onset.

This sample comprised peripheral blood mononuclear cells (PBMCs), obtained at new diagnosis, from a patient treated with antithyroid drugs. This TCR was recovered from a young woman with Graves disease.

DNA of the CDR3: TGTGCCAGCAGCCGAGACAGGGGTGGGGGCACTGAAGCTTTCTTT. Translating gives CASSRDRGGGTEAFF. The chain employs TRBV3-1 and TRBJ1-1, with 8 bases lining up with TRBD1. V gave up 4 bases and J gave up 4 bases; unmatched junction bases: 8. Germline CDR1 is LGHDT and CDR2 is YNNKEL (reference sequence). This CDR3 region has 15 residues.